The 28 T cell receptor beta chains reported below all come from one sample, sequenced in a study of glioma-infiltrating T cells after dendritic cell vaccination. TCRdb's copy holds only in-frame clones and misses some; the assay was immunoSEQ multiplex PCR. This table has approximately 82,000 clones, about 90% appearing once. The specimen comprised blood, sampled before dendritic cell vaccination. These receptors were obtained from a human donor with glioblastoma.

This chain links TRBV6-5 with TRBJ2-2, with a tentative D call TRBD1 (6 bases). Between the trimmed V and J ends, which lost 6 bases and 5 bases, there was a span of 10 bases. There are 13 residues in the CDR3. The germline V gene has CDR1 MNHEY and CDR2 SVGAGI. The CDR3 reads CASRETGTGELFF. DNA of the CDR3: TGTGCCAGCAGGGAAACAGGGACCGGGGAGCTGTTTTTT.

The chain links TRBV5-1 to TRBJ2-3, with TRBD1 as a possible D gene (7 bases). Trimming removed 4 bases at V and 0 bases at J, with 12 bases between. The CDR3 sequence is 15 residues long. Looked up from germline, CDR1 is SGHRS and CDR2 is YFSETQ. The DNA for the CDR3 is TGCGCCAGCAGCGGAGGGGGCTCCAGCACAGATACGCAGTATTTT. It specifies CASSGGGSSTDTQYF.

The chain joins TRBV5-1 to TRBJ2-1; 14 bases fit TRBD2. Germline CDR1 reads SGHRS; CDR2 reads YFSETQ. V gave up 2 bases and J gave up 8 bases; unmatched junction bases: 9. This CDR3 is 17 amino acids long. The CDR3 loop reads CASSFRFGTSGGDEQFF. In DNA, the CDR3 is TGCGCCAGCAGCTTCCGATTTGGGACTAGCGGGGGTGATGAGCAGTTCTTC. Together with reference TRBV5-1 and TRBJ2-1, the CDR3 gives the full variable domain: KAGVTQTPRYLIKTRGQQVTLSCSPISGHRSVSWYQQTPGQGLQFLFEYFSETQRNKGNFPGRFSGRQFSNSRSEMNVSTLELGDSALYLCASSFRFGTSGGDEQFFGPGTRLTVL.

The chain joins TRBV2 to TRBJ2-2, with 12 nucleotides matching TRBD2. V dropped 7 bases and J dropped 4; count of bases not matched to a gene: 10. The CDR3 consists of 17 residues. CDR1 is SNHLY and CDR2 is FYNNEI in the germline V gene. This CDR3 reads CASIRLAGGPGTGELFF. In nucleotides, the CDR3 is TGTGCCAGCATTCGGCTAGCGGGGGGGCCGGGCACCGGGGAGCTGTTTTTT.

V gene TRBV5-1 combines with J gene TRBJ2-7; 9 positions match TRBD2. The ends lost 1 base at V and 3 bases at J; junction bases unmatched: 5. The CDR3 spans 15 residues. Germline loops: CDR1 SGHRS, CDR2 YFSETQ. For the CDR3, the DNA is TGCGCCAGCAGCTTGCGCCTAGCGGGGAACTACGAGCAGTACTTC. Its protein is CASSLRLAGNYEQYF.

The count of this clone is one. The V call is TRBV27, the J call TRBJ2-3, with 11 bases identical to TRBD2. With V trimmed by 5 bases and J by 6 bases, 13 bases remained unmatched. Per the germline V gene, CDR1 is MNHEY and CDR2 is SMNVEV (reference sequence). The CDR3 runs 17 residues. In DNA form, the CDR3 reads TGTGCCAGCAGTGGGAAACCTAGCGGGAGGATGATGGATACGCAGTATTTT. This sequence encodes CASSGKPSGRMMDTQYF.

This clone was seen just once. The chain recombines TRBV6-5 with TRBJ2-2; TRBD1 agrees at 7 bases. CDR3 length: 13 residues. CDR1 and CDR2 (germline): MNHEY, SVGAGI. V shed 6 bases and J 6 bases; nucleotides not matched to a gene: 4. CDR3 in DNA: TGTGCCAGCAGCCAAGGGGGCCCCGGGGAGCTGTTTTTT. Translating it yields CASSQGGPGELFF.

The V call is TRBV7-6, the J call TRBJ2-7; TRBD1 matches 8 bases. This CDR3 has 14 residues. From germline, CDR1 is SGHVS and CDR2 FNYEAQ. V was pared by 6 bases and J by 5 bases, with 9 bases of the junction left unmatched. The CDR3 here is CASSRTGPLDEQYF. CDR3 in DNA: TGTGCCAGCAGTCGGACAGGGCCCCTAGACGAGCAGTACTTC.

The chain employs TRBV6-1 and TRBJ2-5; D not resolved. Looked up from germline, CDR1 is MNHNS and CDR2 is SASEGT. This CDR3 spans 13 amino acids. Trimming removed 4 bases at V and 2 bases at J, with 8 bases between. In DNA form, the CDR3 reads TGTGCCAGCAGTGGTGGCTTGCAAGAGACCCAGTACTTC. It encodes CASSGGLQETQYF.

V and J are TRBV6-5 and TRBJ2-7; a weak D match, TRBD2 (5 bases). The ends were cut back, 3 bases at V and 2 bases at J, with 8 bases in the middle. Germline CDR1 MNHEY, CDR2 SVGAGI. CDR3 length: 13 residues. The CDR3 sequence: CASSYRRAYEQYF. The CDR3 bases are TGTGCCAGCAGTTATCGGCGGGCCTACGAGCAGTACTTC.

This chain links TRBV11-2 with TRBJ2-5; D is perhaps TRBD1 (6 bases). Germline CDR1 reads SGHAT; CDR2 reads FQNNGV. This CDR3 has 13 residues. V lost 5 bases and J lost 0, with 7 bases in between. The CDR3: CASSRDNQETQYF. Here the CDR3 DNA reads TGTGCCAGCAGCCGGGACAACCAAGAGACCCAGTACTTC.

The gene calls are TRBV7-3 and TRBJ1-1; D gene unclear. The CDR3 has 13 residues. Trimming stripped 3 bases from V and 3 bases from J, with 8 bases between. The germline V gene encodes CDR1 SGHTA and CDR2 FQGTGA. For the CDR3, the DNA is TGTGCCAGCAGCTTTACCGGGGACACTGAAGCTTTCTTT. Its protein product is CASSFTGDTEAFF.

A single count supports this clone. The V gene is TRBV9, the J gene TRBJ2-3; 7 bases agree with TRBD1. V gave up 4 bases and J gave up 1 base; unmatched junction bases: 3. Germline loops: CDR1 SGDLS, CDR2 YYNGEE. CDR3 length equals 14 residues. CDR3 protein: CASSLGQGTDTQYF. For the CDR3, the DNA is TGTGCCAGCAGCCTTGGACAGGGCACAGATACGCAGTATTTT.

This chain uses TRBV5-1 with TRBJ2-1; D is ambiguous. Trimming shortened V by 1 base and J by 9 bases, and 17 bases separated the two germline ends. The CDR3 is 15 amino acids. Germline V gene sequence: CDR1 SGHRS, CDR2 YFSETQ. CDR3 sequence: CASSLSLGRVGEQFF. The CDR3 DNA is TGCGCCAGCAGCTTGAGCCTCGGTCGGGTCGGTGAGCAGTTCTTC. Full variable domain (outside the CDR3, taken from reference TRBV5-1 and TRBJ2-1): KAGVTQTPRYLIKTRGQQVTLSCSPISGHRSVSWYQQTPGQGLQFLFEYFSETQRNKGNFPGRFSGRQFSNSRSEMNVSTLELGDSALYLCASSLSLGRVGEQFFGPGTRLTVL.

V is TRBV4-1 and J is TRBJ2-5; a weak D match, TRBD1 (5 bases). The CDR3 has 15 residues. Germline V lookup: CDR1 MGHRA, CDR2 YSYEKL. V shed 1 base and J shed 5 bases, with 14 bases lying between them. The CDR3 loop reads CASSQVSGSRETQYF. CDR3 nucleotides: TGCGCCAGCAGCCAAGTTTCAGGGTCCCGGGAGACCCAGTACTTC.

This clone occurred once. The V gene is TRBV11-2, the J gene TRBJ1-5; possible D gene TRBD1, 6 bases. CDR1 and CDR2 (germline): SGHAT, FQNNGV. V gave up 0 bases and J gave up 4 bases, with 10 bases separating them. The CDR3 loop spans 15 amino acids. This chain's CDR3 is CASSLDPGANQPQHF. The CDR3 DNA reads as TGTGCCAGCAGCTTAGATCCAGGGGCTAATCAGCCCCAGCATTTT.

In this sample, this clone turned up once. This chain uses TRBV18 with TRBJ2-3; 8 nucleotides line up with TRBD1. The CDR3 loop spans 18 amino acids. Germline CDR1 KGHSH, CDR2 LQKENI. After removal of 6 bases from V and 2 bases from J, the junction contained 16 bases not matched to a gene. CDR3 DNA: TGTGCCAGCTCCCTTACCTACTCCGGGACAGGACTCACAGATACGCAGTATTTT. Residues: CASSLTYSGTGLTDTQYF.

This sequence joins TRBV29-1 and TRBJ2-5; 12 nucleotides match TRBD2. V lost 4 bases, J lost 5 bases, and 5 bases stayed unmatched. Germline CDR1 SQVTM, CDR2 ANQGSEA. The CDR3 is 14 amino acids. CDR3 sequence: CSVGLAGVGETQYF. The CDR3 DNA sequence: TGCAGCGTTGGACTAGCGGGAGTTGGTGAGACCCAGTACTTC.

The chain carries TRBV7-2 and TRBJ1-5; D is unclear. CDR3 length equals 13 residues. The V gene's germline CDR1 is SGHTA and CDR2 FQGNSA. V was clipped by 0 bases and J by 6 bases, with 6 bases between them. CDR3 amino acids: CASSLASFQPQHF. The CDR3 bases are TGTGCCAGCAGCTTAGCCTCTTTTCAGCCCCAGCATTTT.

In its sample, this clone was seen once. The rearrangement uses TRBV6-5 and TRBJ1-1; D remains unclear. V was clipped by 8 bases and J by 0 bases, with 10 bases between them. The germline V gene has CDR1 MNHEY and CDR2 SVGAGI. This CDR3 has 13 residues. This CDR3 is CASYGILNTEAFF. The DNA for the CDR3 is TGTGCCAGCTACGGGATATTGAACACTGAAGCTTTCTTT.

The chain carries TRBV19 and TRBJ2-7; 7 bases are a match to TRBD2. J lost 6 bases, V lost 1 base, and 3 bases had no gene match. Germline lookup yields CDR1 LNHDA and CDR2 SQIVND (reference sequence). The CDR3 runs to 13 residues. The DNA for the CDR3 is TGTGCCAGTAGTATAGCTGGCGGGGGCGAGCAGTACTTC. Translated: CASSIAGGGEQYF.

The V call is TRBV30, the J call TRBJ1-2; possible D gene TRBD1, 6 bases. Germline V gives CDR1 GTSNPN, CDR2 SVGIG (reference sequence). The CDR3 is made up of 13 amino acids. The V end lost 3 bases, the J end lost 3 bases, and 11 bases lay between the germline ends. CDR3 nucleotides: TGTGCCTGGAGCGCACAGGGTTACTATGGCTACACCTTC. Translated: CAWSAQGYYGYTF.

V usage is TRBV7-5 and J usage is TRBJ2-1; TRBD2, the table's D call, lacks a check against the DNA. TRBV7-5 is listed as a pseudogene. The CDR3 is made up of 17 amino acids. The DNA of the CDR3 is TGTGCCAGAAGCTTATGGTCACAGCGGGGGGGGGAAAATGAGCAGTTCTTC. Its protein product is CARSLWSQRGGENEQFF.

The chain couples TRBV2 to TRBJ2-3; 12 nucleotides align to TRBD2. This CDR3 has 18 residues. The germline gives CDR1 SNHLY, CDR2 FYNNEI. V lost 6 bases to trimming and J lost 3 bases; unmatched junction nucleotides: 13. The CDR3 DNA reads TGTGCCAGCAGAGGGACTAGCGGGTATACCCGGGGGACAGATACGCAGTATTTT. This translates into CASRGTSGYTRGTDTQYF. Combining the CDR3 with reference TRBV2 and TRBJ2-3 gives the whole variable domain EPEVTQTPSHQVTQMGQEVILRCVPISNHLYFYWYRQILGQKVEFLVSFYNNEISEKSEIFDDQFSVERPDGSNFTLKIRSTKLEDSAMYFCASRGTSGYTRGTDTQYFGPGTRLTVL.

This chain uses TRBV9 with TRBJ2-2; maybe TRBD1 (5 bases). Germline CDR1 reads SGDLS; CDR2 reads YYNGEE. The germline V and J ends were trimmed by 0 bases and 5 bases, with 11 bases remaining between them. The CDR3 consists of 15 residues. The CDR3 region has the DNA TGTGCCAGCAGCGTAGCTCCCGCAGGGACCGGGGAGCTGTTTTTT. It encodes CASSVAPAGTGELFF.

The J gene is TRBJ2-2, the V gene TRBV6-1; 7 positions match TRBD2. The V and J ends lost 6 bases and 2 bases, in that order; junction bases with no gene match: 6. The germline V gene encodes CDR1 MNHNS and CDR2 SASEGT. The CDR3 totals 15 residues. The CDR3 sequence: CASRTGGVNTGELFF. The CDR3 DNA reads TGTGCCAGCAGGACGGGGGGTGTAAACACCGGGGAGCTGTTTTTT.

V and J are TRBV19 and TRBJ2-1; D perhaps matches TRBD2 (6 bases). With 3 bases removed from V and 1 base from J, the gap between germline ends came to 7 bases. The CDR3 spans 14 residues. Germline V gene lookup returns CDR1 LNHDA and CDR2 SQIVND (reference sequence). Here the CDR3 DNA reads TGTGCCAGTAGTATGCGGGGTTCCTACAATGAGCAGTTCTTC. Protein product: CASSMRGSYNEQFF.

This chain connects TRBV6-6 to TRBJ1-1; D gene uncertain. Germline V gene data show CDR1 as MNHNY and CDR2 as SVGAGI (reference sequence). The CDR3 is made up of 13 amino acids. Trimming took 6 bases from V and 0 from J, leaving 8 bases between them. The CDR3 protein is CASSFGLNTEAFF. CDR3 bases: TGTGCCAGCAGCTTCGGGTTGAACACTGAAGCTTTCTTT.